This TCR beta chain derives from a study of cytomegalovirus exposure and HLA in healthy donors. For the study at large: About 85 million unique TCR sequences came from HLA-typed donors in an early release. Study-wide findings and caveats: According to an earlier analysis, most TCR beta V segments yielded productive rearrangements about 87% or about 30% of the time. In a later analysis, parvovirus B19, influenza, CMV and Epstein-Barr virus appeared linked to several top co-occurrence clusters.

Everyone who donated was a healthy bone marrow donor. In its sample, this clone was seen a few times. Its antigen is currently unknown. CDR3 length equals 15 residues. The germline CDR1 and CDR2 sequences are ENHRY and SYGVKD. J gave up 3 bases and V 0 bases, and 2 bases lay outside the gene matches. 13 Jbeta primers and 60 Vbeta primers were used for the PCR. Clones were read by immunoSEQ multiplex PCR, and TCRdb kept only the in-frame ones, dropping some. The table shows 99,000 or so clones, with roughly a tenth occurring only once. The sequence came from a middle-aged man in good health and CMV-seropositive. The chain carries TRBV10-3 and TRBJ2-1; 7 nucleotides line up with TRBD2. The specimen sequenced was PBMCs. Here the CDR3 reads CAISESAGDYNEQFF. CDR3 coding DNA: TGTGCCATCAGTGAGTCTGCGGGAGACTACAATGAGCAGTTCTTC.